The present T cell receptor (beta chain) was sequenced within a study of cytomegalovirus exposure and HLA in healthy donors. As for the study in general: HLA-typed donors were the source of about 85 million unique TCRs, which an early data release held.

In the case of this clone: The antigen remains undetermined.

Germline V gene data show CDR1 as MNHNY and CDR2 as SVGAGI (reference sequence). Trimming stripped 0 bases from V and 3 bases from J, with 14 bases between. The CDR3 is made up of 16 amino acids. Notes on the study in general: Generally TCR sequences proved uncommon, though certain public TCRs appeared in numerous donors. Within the data, a cluster of highly shared sequence variants was likely a sequencing artifact.

The PCR used 60 Vbeta and 13 Jbeta primers. Repertoires were generated with immunoSEQ multiplex PCR, while TCRdb's copy carries only in-frame clones and drops some. The repertoire holds under 130,000 clones, with under 80% as singletons. This TCR came from a woman aged 18-30 years in good health and CMV-seropositive. The V call is TRBV6-6, the J call TRBJ1-1; weak D call: TRBD1 (6 bases). Input material: PBMCs. CDR3 in amino acids: CASSYSPGGADTEAFF. The CDR3 DNA follows: TGTGCCAGCAGTTACTCGCCGGGGGGGGCGGACACTGAAGCTTTCTTT.